The TCR beta chain described here comes from a study of CD8 T cells in Susac syndrome (dated by TCRdb to between 2018 and 2020). Describing the broader study: The study used repertoire sequencing to test whether antigen drove CD8+ T cell activation and differentiation in Susac syndrome. CD8+ T cell repertoire clonality was compared between over 9 healthy donors, approximately 14 Susac syndrome patients and 15 multiple sclerosis patients.

Worth noting for this clonotype: Its antigen is unknown. One base away there is no much larger clone; base qualities are not given.

What the study reported, not specific to this receptor: The number of individuals in the TCR sequencing and HLA analysis was acknowledged as relatively small.

Peripheral blood CD8+ and CD4+ T cells from healthy donors, Susac syndrome patients and multiple sclerosis patients were profiled by high-throughput TCR beta sequencing. The multiple sclerosis controls were treatment-naive patients whose relapsing-remitting disease, either stable or active, fulfilled the revised McDonald criteria. Bulk CD8+ and CD4+ T cells were purified magnetically by negative isolation, whereas CD8+ TEMRA cells were enriched by FACS. Blood was collected in EDTA tubes and processed within 24 hours, with PBMCs isolated through density gradient centrifugation. PBMCs intended for TCR sequencing were cryopreserved in liquid nitrogen and thawed later in a water bath at 37 degrees C. A purity of at least 90% was achieved for sorted or isolated CD4+, CD8+ and CD8+ TEMRA cells. RNA was extracted using the RNeasy kit, and roughly 0.5 to 1 microgram was reverse transcribed with random hexamers. TCR beta CDR3 regions were amplified with the immunoSEQ multiplex PCR assay covering 54 Vbeta and 13 Jbeta segments. To correct PCR amplification bias, a synthetic template baseline was used for both primer optimization and computational correction. From the authors' description of their analysis: Reads were assigned to V, D and J genes according to IMGT and analyzed in immunoSEQ Analyzer, with only productive sequences retained. Clonality was computed as one minus Shannon entropy normalized by log2 of the number of productive unique sequences. For each patient and control, public and private clones were evaluated among the 100 most prevalent clones. Clones were defined as Susac-specific if absent from the healthy and MS cohorts, from around 1,000 published viral clones and from other ImmuneACCESS disease sequences. TCRdb reanalyzed the raw reads on its own, using fastp at Q25 for trimming and MiXCR for clone calling, and kept in-frame beta chains. Rows matching on CDR3 protein sequence are summarized as one entry with the most common DNA and genes. These V and J calls rely on TCRdb rather than the paper's analysis. This sample is represented by about 150,000 distinct CDR3 sequences; 85% to 95% of them were singletons. Around 0.21% of the sample goes to the ten largest clones.

V was cut back by 3 bases and J by 1 base, leaving a gap of 9 bases between them. The germline V gene yields SGHAT for CDR1 and FQNNGV for CDR2. From its cysteine to its phenylalanine, the CDR3 spans 15 amino acids. This entry keeps only the CDR3 DNA: 45 bases, framed from base 1. The chain is assembled from TRBV11-2 and TRBJ2-2, with the D gene too uncertain to name. The origin of this receptor is a human donor with multiple sclerosis. The material sequenced was CD8+ T cells from PBMCs. The CDR3 region reads CASSFRHWNTGELFF. The nucleotide sequence is given as TGTGCCAGCAGCTTTAGACACTGGAACACCGGGGAGCTGTTTTTT.